The rows below give T cell receptor beta chains drawn from one sample of a study of cytomegalovirus exposure and HLA in healthy donors. The table came from immunoSEQ multiplex PCR; TCRdb's copy has only in-frame clones and leaves some out. The table includes roughly 120,000 clones, approximately 78% detected once. The sample taken for sequencing was PBMCs. These receptors all come from a woman between 40 and 55 years old in good health and CMV-seropositive. Both conserved end residues are part of each CDR3. The D gene is left open where the match is weak. Clone size is stated in some rows and not others, as once, few, many or a class when expanded.

v_gene: TRBV7-9; d_gene: TRBD2; abundance: -; j_gene: TRBJ2-1; CDR3nt: TGTGCCAGCAGCTGGACTAGCGGGGGCCTCTACAATGAGCAGTTCTTC; CDR3aa: CASSWTSGGLYNEQFF
v_gene: TRBV25-1; d_gene: TRBD1; abundance: -; j_gene: TRBJ2-5; CDR3nt: TGTGCCAGCAGTACCCGGACAGGGAGCAAAGAGACCCAGTACTTC; CDR3aa: CASSTRTGSKETQYF
v_gene: TRBV6-5; d_gene: -; abundance: once; j_gene: TRBJ2-5; CDR3nt: TGTGCCAGCAGTCAGACTTTAGTTGGTGGAGAGACCCAGTACTTC; CDR3aa: CASSQTLVGGETQYF
v_gene: TRBV5-1; d_gene: TRBD2; abundance: -; j_gene: TRBJ2-7; CDR3nt: TGCGCCAGCAGCTGGGCTCGCGGGGGGGCATACGAGCAGTACTTC; CDR3aa: CASSWARGGAYEQYF
v_gene: TRBV7-2; d_gene: TRBD1; abundance: -; j_gene: TRBJ1-5; CDR3nt: TGTGCCAGCAGCAAGGGACAGAAAAATCAGCCCCAGCATTTT; CDR3aa: CASSKGQKNQPQHF
v_gene: TRBV7-3; d_gene: TRBD2; abundance: few; j_gene: TRBJ2-2; CDR3nt: TGTGCCAGCAGCTCCCCGAGACTAGCGGGGGGAACCGGGGAGCTGTTTTTT; CDR3aa: CASSSPRLAGGTGELFF
v_gene: TRBV7-8; d_gene: -; abundance: few; j_gene: TRBJ1-1; CDR3nt: TGTGCCAGCAGCTGGACTAGGGAGGCTGAAGCTTTCTTT; CDR3aa: CASSWTREAEAFF
v_gene: TRBV6-4; d_gene: -; abundance: -; j_gene: TRBJ2-7; CDR3nt: TGTGCCAGCAGTGAGCGCAGGGCAAACTACGAGCAGTACTTC; CDR3aa: CASSERRANYEQYF
v_gene: TRBV6-5; d_gene: -; abundance: -; j_gene: TRBJ1-6; CDR3nt: TGTGCCAGCAGTAAACCGGGACTGTTAAATTCACCCCTCCACTTT; CDR3aa: CASSKPGLLNSPLHF
v_gene: TRBV12-5; d_gene: -; abundance: -; j_gene: TRBJ1-3; CDR3nt: TGTGCTAGTGGTTTGGTACAAAGCTCTGGAAACACCATATATTTT; CDR3aa: CASGLVQSSGNTIYF
v_gene: TRBV2; d_gene: TRBD1; abundance: -; j_gene: TRBJ1-4; CDR3nt: TGTGCCAGCAGTACGGGACAGTCGGAAAAACTGTTTTTT; CDR3aa: CASSTGQSEKLFF
v_gene: TRBV2; d_gene: TRBD1; abundance: -; j_gene: TRBJ1-2; CDR3nt: TGTGCCAGCAGTTTCTCCGGGACAGGGCACTATGGCTACACCTTC; CDR3aa: CASSFSGTGHYGYTF
v_gene: TRBV5-5; d_gene: TRBD2; abundance: -; j_gene: TRBJ2-5; CDR3nt: TGTGCCAGCAGCCTTACGAGCGGGGGGGCCCAGTACTTC; CDR3aa: CASSLTSGGAQYF
v_gene: TRBV29-1; d_gene: -; abundance: -; j_gene: TRBJ2-3; CDR3nt: TGCAGCGCGAGGACAGATAGCACAGATACGCAGTATTTT; CDR3aa: CSARTDSTDTQYF
v_gene: TRBV6-5; d_gene: -; abundance: -; j_gene: TRBJ2-1; CDR3nt: TGTGCCAGCAGTTACCTCAGACTGGGTGAGCAGTTCTTC; CDR3aa: CASSYLRLGEQFF
v_gene: TRBV7-2; d_gene: -; abundance: -; j_gene: TRBJ2-2; CDR3nt: TGTGCCAGCAGCCCCCTGAGCACCGGGGAGCTGTTTTTT; CDR3aa: CASSPLSTGELFF
v_gene: TRBV5-1; d_gene: TRBD2; abundance: -; j_gene: TRBJ2-1; CDR3nt: TGCGCCAGCAGCCTGGGACTAGCGGGGGCCAATGAGCAGTTCTTC; CDR3aa: CASSLGLAGANEQFF